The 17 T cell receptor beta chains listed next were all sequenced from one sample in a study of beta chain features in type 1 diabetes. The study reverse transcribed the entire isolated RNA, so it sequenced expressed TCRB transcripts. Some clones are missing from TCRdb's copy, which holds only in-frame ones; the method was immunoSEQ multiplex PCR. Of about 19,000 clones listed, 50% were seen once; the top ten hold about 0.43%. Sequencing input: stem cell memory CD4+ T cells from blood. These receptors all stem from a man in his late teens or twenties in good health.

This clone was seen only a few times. The CDR3 here is CASRPTGHLAKNIQYF. Written as DNA, the CDR3 is TGTGCCAGTAGACCCACGGGTCACTTAGCCAAAAACATTCAGTACTTC. The chain combines TRBV19 with TRBJ2-4, with D hard to call. CDR1 is LNHDA, CDR2 SQIVND, per germline (reference sequence). V lost 6 bases and J 0 bases, leaving 15 bases between the germline ends. This CDR3 is built from 16 residues.

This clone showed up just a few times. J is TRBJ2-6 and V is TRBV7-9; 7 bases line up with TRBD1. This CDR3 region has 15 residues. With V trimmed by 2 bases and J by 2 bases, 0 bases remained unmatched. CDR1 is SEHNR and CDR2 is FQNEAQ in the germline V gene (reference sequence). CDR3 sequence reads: CASSLTGAGANVLTF. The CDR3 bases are TGTGCCAGCAGCTTAACAGGGGCTGGGGCCAACGTCCTGACTTTC.

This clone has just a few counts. The DNA for the CDR3 is TGTGCCAGCAGCCGGGGAACTAGCGGTTTCAATGAGCAGTTCTTC. Translating it yields CASSRGTSGFNEQFF. The chain joins TRBV7-3 to TRBJ2-1; TRBD2 agrees at 8 bases. The junction had 9 bases not matched to a gene; V was cut back by 5 bases and J by 6 bases. The CDR3 is 15 residues long. CDR1 is SGHTA, CDR2 FQGTGA, per germline.

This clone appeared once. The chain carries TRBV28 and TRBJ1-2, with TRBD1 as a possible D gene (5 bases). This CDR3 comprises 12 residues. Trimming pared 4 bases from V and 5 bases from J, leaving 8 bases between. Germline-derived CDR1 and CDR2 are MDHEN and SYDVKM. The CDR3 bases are TGTGCCAGCAGTTCTCGGGGGTATGGCTACACCTTC. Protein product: CASSSRGYGYTF.

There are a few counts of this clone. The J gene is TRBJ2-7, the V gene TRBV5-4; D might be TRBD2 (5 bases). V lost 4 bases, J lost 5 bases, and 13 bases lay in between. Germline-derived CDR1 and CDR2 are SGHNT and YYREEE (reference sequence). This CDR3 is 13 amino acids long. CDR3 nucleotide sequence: TGTGCCAGCAGCCACTTCGGACTCCACGAGCAGTACTTC. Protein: CASSHFGLHEQYF. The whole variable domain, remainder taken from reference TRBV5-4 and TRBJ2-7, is ETGVTQSPTHLIKTRGQQVTLRCSSQSGHNTVSWYQQALGQGPQFIFQYYREEENGRGNFPPRFSGLQFPNYSSELNVNALELDDSALYLCASSHFGLHEQYFGPGTRLTVT.

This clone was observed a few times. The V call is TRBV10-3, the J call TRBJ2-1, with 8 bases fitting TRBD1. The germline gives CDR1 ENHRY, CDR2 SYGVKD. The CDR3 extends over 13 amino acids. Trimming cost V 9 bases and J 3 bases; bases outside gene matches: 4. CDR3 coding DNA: TGTGCCATACCAGGACAGGGCTACAATGAGCAGTTCTTC. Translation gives CAIPGQGYNEQFF.

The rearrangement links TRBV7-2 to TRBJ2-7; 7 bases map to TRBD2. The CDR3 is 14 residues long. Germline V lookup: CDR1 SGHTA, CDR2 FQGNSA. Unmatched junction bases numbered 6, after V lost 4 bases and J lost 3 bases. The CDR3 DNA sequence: TGTGCCAGCAGCTCCGGGACTACCCTCTACGAGCAGTACTTC. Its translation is CASSSGTTLYEQYF.

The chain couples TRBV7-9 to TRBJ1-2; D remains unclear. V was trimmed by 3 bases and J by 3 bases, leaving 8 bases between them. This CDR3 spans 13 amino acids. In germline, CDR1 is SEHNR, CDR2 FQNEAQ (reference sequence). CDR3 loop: CASSFAVDYGYTF. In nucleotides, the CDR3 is TGTGCCAGCAGCTTCGCAGTGGACTATGGCTACACCTTC.

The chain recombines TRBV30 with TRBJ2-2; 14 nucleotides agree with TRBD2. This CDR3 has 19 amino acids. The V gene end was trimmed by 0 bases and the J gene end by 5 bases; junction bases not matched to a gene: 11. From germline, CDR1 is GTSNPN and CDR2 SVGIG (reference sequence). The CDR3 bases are TGTGCCTGGAGTGTAGGGTGGGGACTAGCGGGAGTCGAGACCGGGGAGCTGTTTTTT. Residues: CAWSVGWGLAGVETGELFF.

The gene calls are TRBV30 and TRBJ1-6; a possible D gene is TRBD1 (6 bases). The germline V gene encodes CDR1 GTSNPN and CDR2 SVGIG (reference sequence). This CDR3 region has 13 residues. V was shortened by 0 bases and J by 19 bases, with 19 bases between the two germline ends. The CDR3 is CAWSVWAGQSVHF. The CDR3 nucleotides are TGTGCCTGGAGTGTATGGGCAGGACAGTCGGTTCACTTT.

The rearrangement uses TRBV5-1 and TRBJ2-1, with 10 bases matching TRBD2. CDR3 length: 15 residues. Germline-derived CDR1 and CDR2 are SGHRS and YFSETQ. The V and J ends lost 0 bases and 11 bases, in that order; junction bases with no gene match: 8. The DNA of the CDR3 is TGCGCCAGCAGCTTGGCCAGACTAGCGGGCGGGAAGCAGTTCTTC. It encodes CASSLARLAGGKQFF.

CDR3 in DNA: TGTGCCACCAGCAGTTTCCTAGCGGGGTACACAGATACGCAGTATTTT. This translates into CATSSFLAGYTDTQYF. This rearrangement joins TRBV15 to TRBJ2-3, with 9 bases that match TRBD2. Trimming removed 3 bases from V and 2 bases from J; junction bases left unmatched: 6. The CDR3 is 16 residues long. Germline V gene lookup returns CDR1 LNHNV and CDR2 YYDKDF (reference sequence).

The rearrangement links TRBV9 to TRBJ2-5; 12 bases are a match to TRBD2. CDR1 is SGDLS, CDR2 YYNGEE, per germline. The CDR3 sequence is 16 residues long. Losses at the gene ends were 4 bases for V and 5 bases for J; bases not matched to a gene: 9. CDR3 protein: CASSFSSGRAQETQYF. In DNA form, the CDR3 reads TGTGCCAGCAGCTTTTCTAGCGGGAGGGCTCAGGAGACCCAGTACTTC.

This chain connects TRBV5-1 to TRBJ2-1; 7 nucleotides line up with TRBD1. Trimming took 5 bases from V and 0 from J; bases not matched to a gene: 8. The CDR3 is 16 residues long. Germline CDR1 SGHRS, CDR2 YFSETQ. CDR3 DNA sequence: TGCGCCAGCAGTTATGGACAGGACAGCTCCTACAATGAGCAGTTCTTC. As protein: CASSYGQDSSYNEQFF. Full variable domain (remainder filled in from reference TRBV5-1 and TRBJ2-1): KAGVTQTPRYLIKTRGQQVTLSCSPISGHRSVSWYQQTPGQGLQFLFEYFSETQRNKGNFPGRFSGRQFSNSRSEMNVSTLELGDSALYLCASSYGQDSSYNEQFFGPGTRLTVL.

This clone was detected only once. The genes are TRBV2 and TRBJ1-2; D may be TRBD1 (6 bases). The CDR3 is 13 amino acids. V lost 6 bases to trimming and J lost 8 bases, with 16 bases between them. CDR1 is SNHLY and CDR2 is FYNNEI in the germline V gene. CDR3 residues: CASRDTGLRGYTF. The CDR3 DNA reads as TGTGCCAGCAGAGATACAGGGCTCAGGGGCTACACCTTC. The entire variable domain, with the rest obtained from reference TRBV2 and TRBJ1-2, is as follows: EPEVTQTPSHQVTQMGQEVILRCVPISNHLYFYWYRQILGQKVEFLVSFYNNEISEKSEIFDDQFSVERPDGSNFTLKIRSTKLEDSAMYFCASRDTGLRGYTFGSGTRLTVV.

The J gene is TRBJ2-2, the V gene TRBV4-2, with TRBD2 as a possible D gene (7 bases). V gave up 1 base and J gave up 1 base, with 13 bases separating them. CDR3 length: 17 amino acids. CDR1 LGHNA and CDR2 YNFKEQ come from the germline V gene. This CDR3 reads CASSQVRGGGNTGELFF. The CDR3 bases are TGTGCCAGCAGCCAAGTCAGGGGCGGGGGGAACACCGGGGAGCTGTTTTTT.

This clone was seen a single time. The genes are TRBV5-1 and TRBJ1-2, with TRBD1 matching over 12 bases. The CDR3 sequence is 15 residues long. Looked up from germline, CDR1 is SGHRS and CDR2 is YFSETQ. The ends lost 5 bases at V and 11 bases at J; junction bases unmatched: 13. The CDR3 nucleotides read TGCGCCAGCAGTGGGGTGCTTGGGACAGGGGGCAAGTACACCTTC. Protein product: CASSGVLGTGGKYTF.